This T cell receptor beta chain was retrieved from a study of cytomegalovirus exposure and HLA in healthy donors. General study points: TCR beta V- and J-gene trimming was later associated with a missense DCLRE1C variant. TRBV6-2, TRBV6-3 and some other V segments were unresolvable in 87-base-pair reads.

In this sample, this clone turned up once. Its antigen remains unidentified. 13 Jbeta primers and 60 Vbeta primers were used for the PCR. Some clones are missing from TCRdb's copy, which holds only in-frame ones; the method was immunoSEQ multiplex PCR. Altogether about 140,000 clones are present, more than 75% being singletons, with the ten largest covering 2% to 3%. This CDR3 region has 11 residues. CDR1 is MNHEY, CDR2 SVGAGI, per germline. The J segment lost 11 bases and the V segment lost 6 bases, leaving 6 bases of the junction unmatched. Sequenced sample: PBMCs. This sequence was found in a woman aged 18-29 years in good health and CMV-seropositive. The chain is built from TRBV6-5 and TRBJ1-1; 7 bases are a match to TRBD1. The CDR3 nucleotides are TGTGCCAGCAGGAGACAGGGCAGCGCTTTCTTT. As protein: CASRRQGSAFF.